This passage covers 10 T cell receptor beta chains from one sample sequenced in a study of PD-1 blockade in classical Hodgkin lymphoma. The time point is: cycle 4 day 1 (C4D1), after more than five weeks of nivolumab. Exposure to brentuximab vedotin varied, and each patient had relapsed following autologous stem cell transplantation. The data were produced by immunoSEQ multiplex PCR, yet TCRdb's version contains in-frame clones alone and is incomplete. The sample lists around 20,000 clones; 80% were seen once. The input for sequencing was peripheral blood mononuclear cells (PBMCs), taken before the fourth cycle of nivolumab. The receptors shown here come from a human donor with classical Hodgkin lymphoma.

V is TRBV11-2 and J is TRBJ1-2; D uncertain. The CDR3 spans 14 residues. The germline V gene encodes CDR1 SGHAT and CDR2 FQNNGV. V was shortened by 1 base and J by 4 bases, with 10 bases between the two germline ends. For the CDR3, the DNA is TGTGCCAGCAGCTTAGGCAGCCCCCTCTATGGCTACACCTTC. This translates into CASSLGSPLYGYTF.

The gene calls are TRBV7-2 and TRBJ2-2; 7 bases are shared with TRBD1. The CDR3 has 19 residues. Germline CDR1 is SGHTA and CDR2 is FQGNSA. Trimming removed 3 bases from V and 4 bases from J; junction bases left unmatched: 17. In DNA, the CDR3 is TGTGCCAGCAGCTTTACCGACACATGGACAGGCACTTTCACCGGGGAGCTGTTTTTT. This encodes CASSFTDTWTGTFTGELFF. The complete variable domain, with remaining parts taken from reference TRBV7-2 and TRBJ2-2, reads GAGVSQSPSNKVTEKGKDVELRCDPISGHTALYWYRQSLGQGLEFLIYFQGNSAPDKSGLPSDRFSAERTGGSVSTLTIQRTQQEDSAVYLCASSFTDTWTGTFTGELFFGEGSRLTVL.

This clone was seen more than once but under ten times. V is TRBV7-2 and J is TRBJ2-1, with TRBD2 matching over 12 bases. This CDR3 has 13 residues. V shed 9 bases and J 9 bases; nucleotides not matched to a gene: 6. CDR1 is SGHTA and CDR2 is FQGNSA in the germline V gene. CDR3 amino acids: CASIASGRGEQFF. CDR3 in DNA: TGTGCCAGTATAGCTAGCGGGAGGGGTGAGCAGTTCTTC.

This clone appeared a single time. The chain joins TRBV6-6 to TRBJ1-2, with 8 bases matching TRBD1. Trimming cost V 5 bases and J 8 bases; bases outside gene matches: 4. The CDR3 spans 12 residues. Germline CDR1 MNHNY, CDR2 SVGAGI (reference sequence). CDR3 protein: CASSRQGYGYTF. For the CDR3, the DNA is TGTGCCAGCAGTCGACAGGGGTACGGCTACACCTTC.

This clone was seen just once. The J gene is TRBJ2-4, the V gene TRBV7-8, with no clear D. The CDR3 totals 16 residues. V lost 1 base and J 0 bases, leaving 10 bases between the germline ends. Germline values: CDR1 SGHVS, CDR2 FQNEAQ. The DNA of the CDR3 is TGTGCCAGCAGCTTAGGGGCAGTCGTAGCCAAAAACATTCAGTACTTC. It translates to CASSLGAVVAKNIQYF.

This clone was seen more than once but under ten times. This chain uses TRBV6-1 with TRBJ2-3; D might be TRBD1 or TRBD2, each matching 7 bases. Trimming took 3 bases from V and 1 from J, leaving 14 bases between them. Per germline, CDR1 MNHNS and CDR2 SASEGT. This CDR3 contains 16 residues. In nucleotides, the CDR3 is TGTGCCAGCAGTGACTTATCAGGGGGGGGCACAGATACGCAGTATTTT. Protein sequence: CASSDLSGGGTDTQYF.

The chain carries TRBV30 and TRBJ1-4; a weak D match, TRBD1 (5 bases). The CDR3 contains 13 residues. In germline, CDR1 is GTSNPN, CDR2 SVGIG (reference sequence). The V gene lost 4 bases and the J gene lost 1 base, with 7 bases spanning the gap. CDR3 DNA sequence: TGTGCCTGGAAAGGGGAAACTAATGAAAAACTGTTTTTT. This encodes CAWKGETNEKLFF. The full variable domain, in which reference TRBV30 and TRBJ1-4 provide the parts outside the CDR3, is SQTIHQWPATLVQPVGSPLSLECTVEGTSNPNLYWYRQAAGRGLQLLFYSVGIGQISSEVPQNLSASRPQDRQFILSSKKLLLSDSGFYLCAWKGETNEKLFFGSGTQLSVL.

The genes are TRBV4-1 and TRBJ2-5; D might be TRBD2 (6 bases). Germline CDR1 reads MGHRA; CDR2 reads YSYEKL. V was trimmed by 1 base and J by 1 base, leaving 19 bases between them. This CDR3 has 18 amino acids. The CDR3 bases are TGCGCCAGCAGCCAAGTGTCCCTCTCTAGCGCCCGCCAAGAGACCCAGTACTTC. It is translated as CASSQVSLSSARQETQYF.

For this clone: The sample contains more than one DNA sequence encoding this CDR3. The chain couples TRBV5-1 to TRBJ2-3; D is possibly TRBD1 or TRBD2 (5 bases each). The CDR3 length is 14 residues. V was cut by 4 bases and J by 0 bases, with 9 bases left in between. Germline values: CDR1 SGHRS, CDR2 YFSETQ. Here the CDR3 reads CASSGTFSTDTQYF. CDR3 coding DNA: TGCGCCAGCAGCGGGACCTTTAGCACAGATACGCAGTATTTT.

V gene TRBV5-1 combines with J gene TRBJ2-1; TRBD2 matches at 7 bases. The CDR3 covers 16 residues. The germline V gene encodes CDR1 SGHRS and CDR2 YFSETQ. Losses at the gene ends were 1 base for V and 0 bases for J; bases not matched to a gene: 4. The CDR3 is CASSLSGGSSYNEQFF. CDR3 bases: TGCGCCAGCAGCTTGTCGGGCGGGAGCTCCTACAATGAGCAGTTCTTC.